One and the same sample provided the 8 T cell receptor beta chains below, sequenced in a study of neurological immune-mediated disorders. Time point indicated: longitudinal time-point 2. TCRdb redid the calling of the 5' RACE reads with MiXCR, one entry per CDR3 protein. The data contain tens of thousands of distinct CDR3 sequences, 5.8% of them singletons. Specimen: PBMCs. The receptors come from a woman aged 60-70 years with multiple sclerosis.

To note about this clonotype: A read error may account for a junction end that differs from germline. The CDR3 sequence is CSSSPELATYNEQFF. DNA for the CDR3: TGCTCCAGCAGCCCCGAACTAGCCACCTACAATGAGCAGTTCTTC. The V gene is TRBV5-1, the J gene TRBJ2-1, with D perhaps TRBD2 (6 bases). The CDR3 totals 15 residues. Germline values: CDR1 SGHRS, CDR2 YFSETQ.

V is TRBV6-1 and J is TRBJ2-1, with TRBD1 identical over 9 bases. Germline assignment: CDR1 MNHNS and CDR2 SASEGT. V lost 9 bases, J lost 6 bases, and 6 bases stayed unmatched. The CDR3 is made up of 13 amino acids. The CDR3 DNA reads TGTGCCAGGGGGGGACAGGGTGTCAATGAGCAGTTCTTC. Its translation is CARGGQGVNEQFF.

This clonotype has a count of ten or more. The chain combines TRBV3-1 with TRBJ2-5, with 14 bases fitting TRBD2. CDR1 is LGHDT and CDR2 is YNNKEL in the germline V gene (reference sequence). This CDR3 is built from 16 residues. With V trimmed by 4 bases and J by 5 bases, 6 bases remained unmatched. CDR3: CASSPGTSGGWETQYF. The DNA for the CDR3 is TGTGCCAGCAGCCCCGGGACTAGCGGGGGCTGGGAGACCCAGTACTTC.

This clonotype was counted ten times or more. This chain connects TRBV20-1 to TRBJ2-3, with D possibly being TRBD1 or TRBD2 (6 bases each). Germline-derived CDR1 and CDR2 are DFQATT and SNEGSKA (reference sequence). Between the trimmed V and J ends, which lost 3 bases and 2 bases, there was a span of 12 bases. CDR3 length: 14 amino acids. This CDR3 reads CSASPGGHTDTQYF. The CDR3 DNA follows: TGCAGTGCTAGTCCCGGGGGCCACACAGATACGCAGTATTTT.

This clonotype was detected only a few times. The chain couples TRBV12-3 or TRBV12-4 to TRBJ2-3, with D perhaps matching TRBD1 (6 bases). This CDR3 is built from 14 residues. The germline V and J ends were trimmed by 7 bases and 2 bases, with 13 bases remaining between them. The CDR3 is CASNPQGITDTQYF. CDR3 in DNA: TGTGCCAGCAACCCACAGGGAATCACAGATACGCAGTATTTT.

This clonotype was seen ten or more times. The rearrangement joins TRBV4-2 to TRBJ2-1; the match to TRBD1 covers 9 bases. Germline-derived CDR1 and CDR2 are LGHNA and YNFKEQ. The CDR3 spans 15 residues. The junction had 3 bases not matched to a gene; V was cut back by 4 bases and J by 2 bases. In nucleotides, the CDR3 is TGTGCCAGCAGCCTCCGGGACAGGGCCTACAATGAGCAGTTCTTC. Amino acid sequence: CASSLRDRAYNEQFF.

The table lists this clonotype with many counts. The rearrangement links TRBV9 to TRBJ2-3, with 10 bases matching TRBD2. This CDR3 spans 17 amino acids. CDR1 is SGDLS, CDR2 YYNGEE, per germline. The J segment lost 4 bases and the V segment lost 3 bases, leaving 11 bases of the junction unmatched. The CDR3 bases are TGTGCCAGCAGCGGGAGAAGCGGGGGGGTCTCCGCAGATACGCAGTATTTT. This codes for CASSGRSGGVSADTQYF.

This clonotype was counted many times. The J gene is TRBJ1-4, the V gene TRBV7-9, with TRBD1 matching 8 bases. Germline V gives CDR1 SEHNR, CDR2 FQNEAQ (reference sequence). This CDR3 spans 14 amino acids. Losses at the gene ends were 5 bases for V and 8 bases for J; bases not matched to a gene: 7. Here the CDR3 DNA reads TGTGCCAGCAGCCTTGGACAGGGTCGGGAAAAACTGTTTTTT. This encodes CASSLGQGREKLFF.